This entry features one T cell receptor (beta chain) sequence. Its specificity is not known. This sample is drawn from a study of OX40 agonist ivuxolimab in advanced cancers. Study findings and constraints: CD8+ T cells averaged more expanded clones than CD4+.

CDR3 length: 17 residues. Germline V lookup: CDR1 MNHEY, CDR2 SMNVEV (reference sequence). V lost 6 bases to trimming and J lost 5 bases, with 25 bases between them. Using immunoSEQ multiplex PCR, the repertoire was profiled, and TCRdb retains in-frame clones only, with some absent. The repertoire has about 29,000 clones, about 89% of them found once; the top ten carry roughly a tenth. This material consisted of CD4+ or CD8+ T cells sorted from blood, taken in a trial of the OX40 agonist ivuxolimab. The rearrangement links TRBV27 to TRBJ2-5, with D perhaps assigned TRBD1 or TRBD2 (5 bases each). The source of this sequence is an adult with an advanced solid tumor such as melanoma, head and neck, liver or kidney cancer. This chain's CDR3 is CASSPTWGSAVRETQYF. The CDR3 nucleotides are TGTGCCAGCAGCCCAACCTGGGGGTCGGCCGTAAGGGAGACCCAGTACTTC.